These T cell receptor beta chains were read from a single sample in a study of immune evolution from preneoplasia to lung adenocarcinoma. Clones were read by immunoSEQ multiplex PCR, and TCRdb kept only the in-frame ones, dropping some. The sample carries 9,000 to 13,000 clones, 80% to 90% recorded once. The specimen sequenced was FFPE invasive lung adenocarcinoma tissue. The receptors here all came from a person between 65 and 79 years old with invasive lung adenocarcinoma. The CDR3 runs from the conserved cysteine through the conserved F or W. A D gene is named only where the DNA matches it firmly. Clone size, where shown, is once, few, many, or a class for clones that have expanded.

CDR3 DNA | CDR3 protein | D gene | clone size | J gene | V gene | CDR3 length
TGTGCCAGCAGTGAAGGCCGGGACAGGGAATCCGAGCAGTACTTC | CASSEGRDRESEQYF | TRBD1 | . | TRBJ2-7 | TRBV2 | 15
TGCGCCAGCAGCCGGACCGGGACAGGGGGCGGCAGTGAAAAACTGTTTTTT | CASSRTGTGGGSEKLFF | TRBD1 | . | TRBJ1-4 | TRBV5-1 | 17
TGTGCCAGCAGCTTAGATCAAGGCAGATATGGCTACACCTTC | CASSLDQGRYGYTF | . | . | TRBJ1-2 | TRBV7-8 | 14
TGTGCCAGCAGTCAAACCACAGGGGCCGGGCAGTTCTTC | CASSQTTGAGQFF | TRBD1 | once | TRBJ2-1 | TRBV2 | 13
TGTGCCAGCAGTTACTCGGGGGGGTATGGCTACACCTTC | CASSYSGGYGYTF | . | . | TRBJ1-2 | TRBV6-6 | 13
TGTGCCAGCAGTCTTCCCACAGGGCTAGGACAGCCCCAGCATTTT | CASSLPTGLGQPQHF | . | . | TRBJ1-5 | TRBV28 | 15
TGTGCCAGCAGCTTCCTGGGTGAGCAGTTCTTC | CASSFLGEQFF | . | . | TRBJ2-1 | TRBV7-2 | 11
TGTGCCAGCAGTTATTATCCCGCCCAGAGGTATGGCTACACCTTC | CASSYYPAQRYGYTF | . | . | TRBJ1-2 | TRBV6-5 | 15
TGTGCCAGCAGTGATAACTTTGGTGAAGAGACCCAGTACTTC | CASSDNFGEETQYF | . | . | TRBJ2-5 | TRBV6-1 | 14
TGTGCCAGCAGCCATCGGGCCGGGACTAGGTCGGAGACCCAGTACTTC | CASSHRAGTRSETQYF | TRBD2 | . | TRBJ2-5 | TRBV11-2 | 16
TGCGCCAGCAGCCCCCGGAACGATGCGCCCTATGGCTACACCTTC | CASSPRNDAPYGYTF | . | once | TRBJ1-2 | TRBV5-1 | 15
TGTGCCTGGAGCCCGGGACTAGCGGGAGGAAACATTCAGTACTTC | CAWSPGLAGGNIQYF | TRBD2 | . | TRBJ2-4 | TRBV30 | 15
TGTGCCAGCAGCCGTAACACTGAAGCTTTCTTT | CASSRNTEAFF | . | . | TRBJ1-1 | TRBV7-9 | 11
TGTGCCAGCAGCCCAACGCCCATAGCGGCCACGTACAATGAGCAGTTCTTC | CASSPTPIAATYNEQFF | . | . | TRBJ2-1 | TRBV7-3 | 17
TGTGCCAGCAGGACAGGGCGCACTGAAGCTTTCTTT | CASRTGRTEAFF | TRBD1 | . | TRBJ1-1 | TRBV2 | 12
TGTGCCAGCAGCCCGGACAGTGCTAACGCTGAAGCTTTCTTT | CASSPDSANAEAFF | . | few | TRBJ1-1 | TRBV9 | 14
TGTGCCTGGACCACCCTCACAGGGGCAGATACGCAGTATTTT | CAWTTLTGADTQYF | TRBD1 | . | TRBJ2-3 | TRBV30 | 14
TGTGCCAGCAGCCACCTGGGGTCAAACTATGGCTACACCTTC | CASSHLGSNYGYTF | . | . | TRBJ1-2 | TRBV6-5 | 14
TGTGCCTGGAGTCCACCGGGACAAGCCTTC | CAWSPPGQAF | . | once | TRBJ1-2 | TRBV30 | 10
TGTGCCAGCAGTGAAGCGGGGGGAGGCACCGGGGAGCTGTTTTTT | CASSEAGGGTGELFF | . | . | TRBJ2-2 | TRBV6-1 | 15
TGTGCCAGCAGCGGGGCCGGGACTAGCGACGGGGAGCTGTTTTTT | CASSGAGTSDGELFF | TRBD2 | . | TRBJ2-2 | TRBV5-4 | 15
TGTGCCAGCAGTGAGGGGGACATCCACACCGGGGAGCTGTTTTTT | CASSEGDIHTGELFF | . | . | TRBJ2-2 | TRBV6-1 | 15
TGTGCCAGCAGCTTAATGGACGGCTATAACGCCGGGGAGCTGTTTTTT | CASSLMDGYNAGELFF | . | . | TRBJ2-2 | TRBV7-3 | 16
TGTGCCATCAGTGGAGAGGAGGATCAGCCCCAGCATTTT | CAISGEEDQPQHF | . | . | TRBJ1-5 | TRBV10-3 | 13
TGTGCCAGCAGCCCACGCCTGATCCCCACAGGGGGCCTGGGACTTTTATACAATGAGCAGTTCTTC | CASSPRLIPTGGLGLLYNEQFF | TRBD1 | . | TRBJ2-1 | TRBV9 | 22
TGTGCCAGCAGCTCAACAGGGCGGGGGGAAAAACTGTTTTTT | CASSSTGRGEKLFF | . | few | TRBJ1-4 | TRBV11-2 | 14
TGTGCCAGCAATAAGGGGAGCTCGCAGTACTTC | CASNKGSSQYF | . | . | TRBJ2-7 | TRBV2 | 11
TGTGCCTGGCTCCCACCTCAGGGGGATACGCAGTATTTT | CAWLPPQGDTQYF | . | . | TRBJ2-3 | TRBV30 | 13
TGTGCCTGGAGCGCCTTGACGAACACTGAAGCTTTCTTT | CAWSALTNTEAFF | . | few | TRBJ1-1 | TRBV30 | 13
TGTGCCAGCTCACTTTTCGACGGGGACACCGGGGAGCTGTTTTTT | CASSLFDGDTGELFF | . | . | TRBJ2-2 | TRBV18 | 15
TGCAGCGTTGGGGGCTACAAACTAGCGGGAGGGCCGGTTAGCTCCTACAATGAGCAGTTCTTC | CSVGGYKLAGGPVSSYNEQFF | TRBD2 | . | TRBJ2-1 | TRBV29-1 | 21
TGTGCCAGTAGTATTGAAGTCGGGGGGGGTACGCAGTATTTT | CASSIEVGGGTQYF | TRBD2 | few | TRBJ2-3 | TRBV19 | 14
TGTGCCAGCAAACAGGACAGCAAAAACATTCAGTACTTC | CASKQDSKNIQYF | . | . | TRBJ2-4 | TRBV6-1 | 13
TGCAGCGTTGGTTTTGCAGTAACTAGCACAGATACGCAGTATTTT | CSVGFAVTSTDTQYF | . | . | TRBJ2-3 | TRBV29-1 | 15
TGTGCCAGCAGCTCTCTCGGGAAAGCTTTCTTT | CASSSLGKAFF | . | . | TRBJ1-1 | TRBV5-6 | 11
TGTGCCAGCAGCTCCGCCGGGAGCGGGGGGGCGTATACGCAGTATTTT | CASSSAGSGGAYTQYF | TRBD2 | . | TRBJ2-3 | TRBV7-2 | 16
TGTGCCAGCAGGGAGAACACTGAAGCTTTCTTT | CASRENTEAFF | . | . | TRBJ1-1 | TRBV2 | 11
TGTGCCAGCACCCCGGGACAGGGGGTGATGGTTCAGTACTTC | CASTPGQGVMVQYF | TRBD1 | . | TRBJ2-4 | TRBV6-5 | 14
TGTGCCAGCACCCGTTGGGGACAGAAATATGGCTACACCTTC | CASTRWGQKYGYTF | TRBD1 | . | TRBJ1-2 | TRBV28 | 14
TGTGCCAGCAGTTTCAAGCCCCCCTACGAGCAGTACTTC | CASSFKPPYEQYF | . | once | TRBJ2-7 | TRBV27 | 13
TGTGCCAGCGCTCGAACAGGGGGCTTGGAGAACACCATATATTTT | CASARTGGLENTIYF | TRBD1 | once | TRBJ1-3 | TRBV6-1 | 15
TGTGCCACCAGCAGAGGTGCAGGGACACAAGAGACCCAGTACTTC | CATSRGAGTQETQYF | . | . | TRBJ2-5 | TRBV15 | 15
TGTGCCAGCAGCCCCCAGGGGGCGCGTAAGAACACTGAAGCTTTCTTT | CASSPQGARKNTEAFF | TRBD1 | . | TRBJ1-1 | TRBV11-2 | 16
TGCGCCAGCAGCTTGTTCCTGGAGACCCAGTACTTC | CASSLFLETQYF | . | few | TRBJ2-5 | TRBV5-1 | 12
TGTGCCAGCAGCTTGATGTCTGGGACCGGGGAGCTGTTTTTT | CASSLMSGTGELFF | . | . | TRBJ2-2 | TRBV5-6 | 14
TGTGCCAGCAGCTTAAATCCGGGACAGGGTTTCGGATACGAGCAGTACTTC | CASSLNPGQGFGYEQYF | TRBD1 | . | TRBJ2-7 | TRBV7-9 | 17
TGTGCCTGTACTACAGGGGGCGACCGGGATGGCTACACCTTC | CACTTGGDRDGYTF | TRBD1 | . | TRBJ1-2 | TRBV30 | 14
TGTGCCAGCAGCCTCCGGGACGACATAAATCAGCCCCAGCATTTT | CASSLRDDINQPQHF | . | . | TRBJ1-5 | TRBV11-2 | 15
TGTGCCAGCAGCTTGGAGGGCGAATACTATGGCTACACCTTC | CASSLEGEYYGYTF | . | . | TRBJ1-2 | TRBV5-6 | 14
TGTGCCAGCAGTTTAAACGATCAGCCCCAGCATTTT | CASSLNDQPQHF | . | . | TRBJ1-5 | TRBV28 | 12
TGTGCCAGCAGTAAAGACAGGGGGCAGCGCGAGCAGTACTTC | CASSKDRGQREQYF | TRBD1 | . | TRBJ2-7 | TRBV9 | 14
TGTGCCAGCAGACGACAGGGCTGGGGGAACACTGAAGCTTTCTTT | CASRRQGWGNTEAFF | TRBD1 | . | TRBJ1-1 | TRBV6-5 | 15
TGTGCCATCAGTGAGTCTGGCGGGATCTACGAGCAGTACTTC | CAISESGGIYEQYF | . | . | TRBJ2-7 | TRBV10-3 | 14
TGCGCCAGCAGCTTTTGGGGGAGGAACGAGCAGTACTTC | CASSFWGRNEQYF | . | . | TRBJ2-7 | TRBV5-1 | 13
TGTGCCAGCCTATCGTTGGGGTCAGCGACCCAGTACTTC | CASLSLGSATQYF | . | . | TRBJ2-5 | TRBV2 | 13